The sequence of this T cell receptor beta chain was determined in a study of T cell responses to AZD1222 COVID-19 vaccine. Background on the study: Second-dose intervals near 4 or 12 weeks were combined. Study findings and constraints: Mapped onto spike, vaccine-associated CD4 TCRs spanned it and were dominant at 160-218 and 743-854. Spike-specific TCRs gained breadth and depth after people received two AZD1222 doses.

Measured with immunoSEQ multiplex PCR; TCRdb has only the in-frame clones, and not every one. The repertoire consists of 92,000 or so clones, with 70% to 90% occurring once and the leading ten covering about 1.5%. Germline V CDR1 and CDR2: SGDLS, YYNGEE. The CDR3 spans 17 residues. The trim removed 2 bases at V and 0 bases at J, leaving 7 bases unmatched. A word on this clone: The antigen remains undetermined.

This sequence joins TRBV9 and TRBJ1-3; 8 bases are a match to TRBD1. The clonotype comes from an adult in good health. The material sequenced was peripheral blood, taken on day 0 of AZD1222 vaccination. The CDR3: CASSVRQGPSSGNTIYF. CDR3 sequence (DNA): TGTGCCAGCAGCGTCAGACAGGGGCCCTCCTCTGGAAACACCATATATTTT.